This T cell receptor beta chain was recovered during a study of identifying expanded T cells in peripheral blood. Sequencing was performed with immunoSEQ multiplex PCR; in TCRdb, only in-frame clones are kept and a portion is missing. The data contain approximately 120,000 clones, about 87% of them seen just once; the ten biggest clones take up about 8.6%. Germline CDR1 reads SQVTM; CDR2 reads ANQGSEA. The CDR3 has 16 amino acids. V lost 7 bases and J lost 8, with 26 bases in between. Source material: blood. The rearrangement links TRBV29-1 to TRBJ1-4; D may be TRBD1 (5 bases). This receptor was taken from a person aged 18 to 75 in good health. CDR3 DNA sequence: TGCAGCGCCGTCCTCAATATTTTTCAGGGTTCAGAAAAACTGTTTTTT. Its protein product is CSAVLNIFQGSEKLFF.